One and the same sample provided the 12 T cell receptor beta chains below, sequenced in a study of cytomegalovirus exposure and HLA in healthy donors. 13 Jbeta primers and 60 Vbeta primers were used for the PCR. Clones were sequenced by immunoSEQ multiplex PCR, and TCRdb holds only the in-frame ones, with some missing. The table has some 60,000 clones, over 75% seen once. The sequencing sample was made of PBMCs. The receptors here all came from a male donor in good health and CMV-seronegative.

The chain uses TRBV18 and TRBJ2-7; TRBD1 might be the D (6 bases). The CDR3 length is 14 residues. Germline assignment: CDR1 KGHSH and CDR2 LQKENI. V lost 2 bases to trimming and J lost 4 bases, with 12 bases between them. CDR3 in amino acids: CASSPGQGRYEQYF. CDR3 coding DNA: TGTGCCAGCTCACCAGGGCAGGGGAGATACGAGCAGTACTTC. The whole variable domain, filled in from reference TRBV18 and TRBJ2-7, reads NAGVMQNPRHLVRRRGQEARLRCSPMKGHSHVYWYRQLPEEGLKFMVYLQKENIIDESGMPKERFSAEFPKEGPSILRIQQVVRGDSAAYFCASSPGQGRYEQYFGPGTRLTVT.

This clone was seen once. The V and J genes are TRBV29-1 and TRBJ1-1; 11 nucleotides agree with TRBD1. V dropped 6 bases and J dropped 5; count of bases not matched to a gene: 5. CDR1 SQVTM and CDR2 ANQGSEA come from the germline V gene. This CDR3 is 13 amino acids long. The CDR3 bases are TGCAGCGTAGGACAGGGGGCGAGGACTGAAGCTTTCTTT. This translates into CSVGQGARTEAFF.

This clone has a handful of counts. This chain joins TRBV7-9 and TRBJ2-1; 8 bases map to TRBD1. This CDR3 contains 15 residues. With 6 bases clipped from V and 0 bases from J, the junction kept 4 bases outside the gene matches. Germline V lookup: CDR1 SEHNR, CDR2 FQNEAQ (reference sequence). The CDR3 DNA follows: TGTGCCAGCAGTTGGACAGGGCACTCCTACAATGAGCAGTTCTTC. Protein sequence: CASSWTGHSYNEQFF.

This chain's CDR3 is CASSSRTGSSYNEQFF. Here the CDR3 DNA reads TGTGCCAGCAGCTCGAGGACAGGAAGCTCCTACAATGAGCAGTTCTTC. V usage is TRBV7-9 and J usage is TRBJ2-1, with 7 bases lining up with TRBD1. CDR1 is SEHNR, CDR2 FQNEAQ, per germline (reference sequence). The length of the CDR3 is 16 residues. The junction had 6 bases not matched to a gene; V was cut back by 4 bases and J by 0 bases.

The chain has TRBV10-3 and TRBJ2-3; 8 nucleotides align to TRBD2. V shed 2 bases and J 4 bases; nucleotides not matched to a gene: 5. This CDR3 has 15 amino acids. Germline CDR1 and CDR2: ENHRY and SYGVKD. This chain's CDR3 is CAISELGGASDTQYF. In nucleotides, the CDR3 is TGTGCCATCAGTGAGCTCGGGGGGGCCTCAGATACGCAGTATTTT.

The rearrangement uses TRBV2 and TRBJ2-1, with 8 bases aligning to TRBD2. V was pared by 8 bases and J by 6 bases, with 6 bases of the junction left unmatched. The CDR3 has 13 residues. CDR1 is SNHLY, CDR2 FYNNEI, per germline. The chain's CDR3 is CASGTRMGNEQFF. CDR3 sequence (DNA): TGTGCCAGCGGGACTAGGATGGGCAATGAGCAGTTCTTC. The whole variable domain, remainder taken from reference TRBV2 and TRBJ2-1, is EPEVTQTPSHQVTQMGQEVILRCVPISNHLYFYWYRQILGQKVEFLVSFYNNEISEKSEIFDDQFSVERPDGSNFTLKIRSTKLEDSAMYFCASGTRMGNEQFFGPGTRLTVL.

The chain couples TRBV5-1 to TRBJ2-5, with D unclear. This CDR3 region has 14 residues. The germline V gene encodes CDR1 SGHRS and CDR2 YFSETQ. Trimming shortened V by 0 bases and J by 2 bases, and 8 bases separated the two germline ends. DNA of the CDR3: TGCGCCAGCAGCTTGGTAATAGCTCAAGAGACCCAGTACTTC. It specifies CASSLVIAQETQYF.

The chain recombines TRBV7-9 with TRBJ2-1, with TRBD1 identical over 7 bases. V lost 8 bases, J lost 7 bases, and 11 bases stayed unmatched. The V gene's germline CDR1 is SEHNR and CDR2 FQNEAQ (reference sequence). The CDR3 is 14 amino acids. The CDR3, as DNA: TGTGCCAGCCTTACTCCTCAGGGGGTAAATGAGCAGTTCTTC. It translates to CASLTPQGVNEQFF.

The chain has TRBV7-2 and TRBJ2-3; D is possibly TRBD1 (6 bases). Trimming removed 0 bases at V and 6 bases at J, with 13 bases between. This CDR3 comprises 15 residues. Per the germline V gene, CDR1 is SGHTA and CDR2 is FQGNSA. DNA of the CDR3: TGTGCCAGCAGCTTAGCTTTACAGGGTATGGATACGCAGTATTTT. Protein product: CASSLALQGMDTQYF.

This sequence joins TRBV7-9 and TRBJ1-4, with 7 bases that match TRBD1. V shed 3 bases, J shed 2 bases, and the junction held 3 bases outside the gene matches. The CDR3 has 15 residues. The germline V gene encodes CDR1 SEHNR and CDR2 FQNEAQ (reference sequence). The CDR3 here is CASSFGDSTNEKLFF. The CDR3 DNA reads as TGTGCCAGCAGCTTCGGGGACAGCACTAATGAAAAACTGTTTTTT.

The chain joins TRBV4-1 to TRBJ2-1; 10 bases are shared with TRBD1. This CDR3 region has 17 residues. Trimming at V came to 0 bases and at J to 7 bases, leaving 9 bases not matched to a gene. Germline CDR1 is MGHRA and CDR2 is YSYEKL. The CDR3 sequence is CASSQDPGTGVGNEQFF. In DNA form, the CDR3 reads TGCGCCAGCAGCCAAGACCCCGGGACAGGGGTAGGGAATGAGCAGTTCTTC.

The CDR3 loop reads CASSMSGNTGELFF. The CDR3 DNA is TGTGCCAGTAGTATGTCCGGGAACACCGGGGAGCTGTTTTTT. V is TRBV19 and J is TRBJ2-2; D not resolved. This CDR3 comprises 14 residues. Trimming shortened V by 3 bases and J by 1 base, and 6 bases separated the two germline ends. Germline V CDR1 and CDR2: LNHDA, SQIVND (reference sequence).